This TCR beta chain emerged from a study of blood T cell repertoires in COVID-19. Overall study context: COVID-19 samples from acute and convalescent phases originated in the United States, Italy and Spain. PBMCs, B-cell-depleted T cells, or T cells provided the cDNA or gDNA that made up the material.

In the study's own analysis: Estimation of nucleated cell counts was performed using reference gene primer amplification. TCRdb keeps only in-frame clones here, not all; method: immunoSEQ multiplex PCR. V and J calls and clone size are those listed in that table; D and trimming were worked out from the DNA. The sample has a few hundred thousand clones, approximately 86% seen once; the top ten hold approximately 2.2%. The CDR3 is made up of 15 amino acids. The germline gives CDR1 KGHSH, CDR2 LQKENI. V lost 6 bases and J lost 3, with 14 bases in between. This TCR came from a woman in her 30s who had recovered from COVID-19. The genes are TRBV18 and TRBJ1-4; D possibly corresponds to TRBD1 (5 bases). Sequencing was carried out using peripheral blood. CDR3 sequence reads: CASSLLRGANEKLFF. CDR3 coding DNA: TGTGCCAGCTCCCTACTCCGGGGGGCTAATGAAAAACTGTTTTTT.